Listed below are T cell receptor beta chains from one sample, sequenced in a study of T cells in Graves' hyperthyroidism and ophthalmopathy. A single record per CDR3 protein comes from TCRdb applying MiXCR to the multiplex PCR reads. The sample carries some 570,000 distinct CDR3 sequences, approximately 14% recorded once. The specimen was blood. These TCRs come from a young woman with Graves' ophthalmopathy. The CDR3 runs from the conserved cysteine through the conserved F or W. The order of the fields is CDR3 length, J gene, clone size, V gene, D gene, CDR3 protein, CDR3 DNA. The D gene is left open where the match is weak. A clone size is listed for some rows: how often the clone was seen (once, few, many), or a class if it is expanded.

CDR3 length: 15; J gene: TRBJ1-2; clone size: many; V gene: TRBV7-8; D gene: .; CDR3 protein: CASSVAGLTNYGYTF; CDR3 DNA: TGTGCCAGCAGCGTGGCCGGATTAACTAACTATGGCTACACCTTC
CDR3 length: 14; J gene: TRBJ1-2; clone size: many; V gene: TRBV11-2; D gene: .; CDR3 protein: CASSRSSGEGGYTF; CDR3 DNA: TGTGCCAGCAGCCGCAGTTCAGGGGAGGGTGGCTACACCTTC
CDR3 length: 17; J gene: TRBJ2-3; clone size: many; V gene: TRBV7-3; D gene: TRBD2; CDR3 protein: CASSIWGSGGPRDTQYF; CDR3 DNA: TGTGCCAGCAGCATCTGGGGAAGCGGGGGGCCACGAGATACGCAGTATTTT
CDR3 length: 15; J gene: TRBJ2-1; clone size: many; V gene: TRBV5-5; D gene: .; CDR3 protein: CASSLTGYGYNEQFF; CDR3 DNA: TGTGCCAGCAGCCTTACAGGGTACGGATACAATGAGCAGTTCTTC
CDR3 length: 15; J gene: TRBJ2-7; clone size: .; V gene: TRBV27; D gene: TRBD1; CDR3 protein: CASSPRTGAFHEQYF; CDR3 DNA: TGTGCCAGCAGTCCCCGGACAGGGGCGTTCCACGAGCAGTACTTC
CDR3 length: 13; J gene: TRBJ1-5; clone size: many; V gene: TRBV7-9; D gene: .; CDR3 protein: CASSSLGNQPQHF; CDR3 DNA: TGTGCCAGCAGCTCCCTGGGCAATCAGCCCCAGCATTTT
CDR3 length: 12; J gene: TRBJ1-1; clone size: many; V gene: TRBV9; D gene: TRBD1; CDR3 protein: CASSADRDEAFF; CDR3 DNA: TGTGCCAGCAGCGCCGACAGGGATGAAGCTTTCTTT
CDR3 length: 16; J gene: TRBJ2-3; clone size: .; V gene: TRBV9; D gene: .; CDR3 protein: CASSPWGVGATDTQYF; CDR3 DNA: TGTGCCAGCAGCCCCTGGGGCGTGGGAGCCACAGATACGCAGTATTTT
CDR3 length: 18; J gene: TRBJ2-7; clone size: .; V gene: TRBV9; D gene: TRBD2; CDR3 protein: CASSVGTPGLAGRNEQYF; CDR3 DNA: TGTGCCAGCAGCGTAGGGACCCCCGGATTAGCGGGTCGGAACGAGCAGTACTTC
CDR3 length: 14; J gene: TRBJ2-3; clone size: few; V gene: TRBV11-3; D gene: .; CDR3 protein: CASSSGVRTDTQYF; CDR3 DNA: TGTGCCAGCAGCTCCGGAGTCAGGACAGATACGCAGTATTTT
CDR3 length: 15; J gene: TRBJ2-5; clone size: many; V gene: TRBV3-1; D gene: .; CDR3 protein: CASSQEYGSPETQYF; CDR3 DNA: TGTGCCAGCAGCCAAGAATATGGCTCCCCCGAGACCCAGTACTTC
CDR3 length: 16; J gene: TRBJ2-2; clone size: .; V gene: TRBV18; D gene: TRBD1; CDR3 protein: CASSPPTGLNTGELFF; CDR3 DNA: TGTGCCAGCTCACCACCGACAGGGCTTAACACCGGGGAGCTGTTTTTT
CDR3 length: 13; J gene: TRBJ1-2; clone size: many; V gene: TRBV28; D gene: TRBD1; CDR3 protein: CATMDREIYGYTF; CDR3 DNA: TGTGCCACCATGGACAGGGAGATATATGGCTACACCTTC
CDR3 length: 16; J gene: TRBJ2-7; clone size: many; V gene: TRBV30; D gene: TRBD2; CDR3 protein: CAWENGGLATSYEQYF; CDR3 DNA: TGTGCCTGGGAAAACGGGGGACTAGCGACCTCCTACGAGCAGTACTTC
CDR3 length: 17; J gene: TRBJ2-2; clone size: many; V gene: TRBV28; D gene: TRBD1; CDR3 protein: CASRPTGGKPNTGELFF; CDR3 DNA: TGTGCCAGCAGGCCGACAGGGGGAAAACCGAACACCGGGGAGCTGTTTTTT
CDR3 length: 14; J gene: TRBJ1-1; clone size: .; V gene: TRBV19; D gene: .; CDR3 protein: CASSSTGESTEAFF; CDR3 DNA: TGTGCCAGTAGTTCTACAGGTGAGAGCACTGAAGCTTTCTTT
CDR3 length: 15; J gene: TRBJ2-1; clone size: many; V gene: TRBV11-3; D gene: TRBD2; CDR3 protein: CASSPFYAPLGGEFF; CDR3 DNA: TGTGCCAGCAGCCCCTTTTACGCGCCTCTGGGGGGGGAGTTCTTC
CDR3 length: 14; J gene: TRBJ2-3; clone size: few; V gene: TRBV5-1; D gene: .; CDR3 protein: CASSREQSTDTQYF; CDR3 DNA: TGCGCCAGCAGCAGGGAACAGAGCACAGATACGCAGTATTTT
CDR3 length: 16; J gene: TRBJ2-3; clone size: many; V gene: TRBV29-1; D gene: .; CDR3 protein: CSSRGVAQQRTDTQYF; CDR3 DNA: TGCAGCTCAAGAGGAGTGGCCCAACAACGCACAGATACGCAGTATTTT
CDR3 length: 15; J gene: TRBJ2-7; clone size: many; V gene: TRBV27; D gene: TRBD1; CDR3 protein: CASSLSLGQVYEQYF; CDR3 DNA: TGTGCCAGCAGTTTATCGCTCGGACAGGTCTACGAGCAGTACTTC
CDR3 length: 11; J gene: TRBJ2-7; clone size: few; V gene: TRBV14; D gene: TRBD1; CDR3 protein: CASSWGQQQYF; CDR3 DNA: TGTGCCAGCAGCTGGGGACAGCAGCAGTACTTC
CDR3 length: 13; J gene: TRBJ1-1; clone size: many; V gene: TRBV12-3/TRBV12-4; D gene: TRBD1; CDR3 protein: CASRPTGNGEAFF; CDR3 DNA: TGTGCCAGCAGACCGACAGGGAACGGTGAAGCTTTCTTT